The 10 T cell receptor beta chains below come from one sample, sequenced in a study of graft-versus-host responses after intestinal transplantation. TCRdb's copy holds only in-frame clones and misses some; the assay was immunoSEQ multiplex PCR. The sample has about 77,000 clones, 92% seen once. The sequencing used PBMCs, collected 98 days after intestinal transplantation. These receptors were taken from a human patient who received an intestinal transplant, so some T cells may come from the graft donor.

The chain has TRBV9 and TRBJ2-3, with 11 bases lining up with TRBD2. The length of the CDR3 is 16 residues. CDR1 SGDLS and CDR2 YYNGEE come from the germline V gene. The junction had 5 bases not matched to a gene; V was cut back by 0 bases and J by 5 bases. This CDR3 reads CASSVALAGGLDTQYF. CDR3 sequence (DNA): TGTGCCAGCAGCGTAGCTCTAGCGGGAGGATTAGATACGCAGTATTTT. The full variable domain, its missing parts supplied by reference TRBV9 and TRBJ2-3, is DSGVTQTPKHLITATGQRVTLRCSPRSGDLSVYWYQQSLDQGLQFLIQYYNGEERAKGNILERFSAQQFPDLHSELNLSSLELGDSALYFCASSVALAGGLDTQYFGPGTRLTVL.

The chain recombines TRBV18 with TRBJ1-1; maybe TRBD1 (5 bases). Germline CDR1 KGHSH, CDR2 LQKENI. V lost 2 bases to trimming and J lost 0 bases, with 13 bases between them. The CDR3 spans 16 residues. DNA of the CDR3: TGTGCCAGCTCACCAGCGCAGGGACTGATGAACACTGAAGCTTTCTTT. It translates to CASSPAQGLMNTEAFF. Drawing the rest from reference TRBV18 and TRBJ1-1, the complete variable domain is NAGVMQNPRHLVRRRGQEARLRCSPMKGHSHVYWYRQLPEEGLKFMVYLQKENIIDESGMPKERFSAEFPKEGPSILRIQQVVRGDSAAYFCASSPAQGLMNTEAFFGQGTRLTVV.

The V gene is TRBV10-3, the J gene TRBJ1-3; D is uncertain. The V and J ends lost 10 bases and 4 bases respectively, with 11 bases between them. CDR3 size: 12 residues. Germline CDR1 is ENHRY and CDR2 is SYGVKD. CDR3 protein: CATTGTGNTIYF. In DNA, the CDR3 is TGTGCCACCACGGGTACCGGAAACACCATATATTTT.

CDR3 region: CASSYSGFSPNTIYF. For the CDR3, the DNA is TGTGCCAGCAGTTACTCGGGTTTTAGTCCGAACACCATATATTTT. The rearrangement uses TRBV6-6 and TRBJ1-3; D is ambiguous. CDR1 MNHNY and CDR2 SVGAGI come from the germline V gene (reference sequence). V shed 0 bases and J shed 7 bases, with 13 bases lying between them. This CDR3 contains 15 residues.

In DNA, the CDR3 is TGTGCCAGCAGAGTCTCACGGACGGTATTTGAAGCTTTCTTT. Its protein is CASRVSRTVFEAFF. This rearrangement joins TRBV2 to TRBJ1-1; no definite D call. This CDR3 spans 14 amino acids. The germline V gene encodes CDR1 SNHLY and CDR2 FYNNEI. With 6 bases removed from V and 7 bases from J, the gap between germline ends came to 18 bases.

The chain is built from TRBV18 and TRBJ2-1; TRBD2 matches 13 bases. The CDR3 has 19 residues. Germline CDR1 reads KGHSH; CDR2 reads LQKENI. Unmatched junction bases numbered 9, after V lost 1 base and J lost 3 bases. In DNA, the CDR3 is TGTGCCAGCTCACCACTGGTTTCTGGACTAGCGGGAGTCTACAATGAGCAGTTCTTC. It is translated as CASSPLVSGLAGVYNEQFF.

The genes are TRBV4-1 and TRBJ2-4; the D gene is possibly TRBD1 (5 bases). Germline lookup yields CDR1 MGHRA and CDR2 YSYEKL. Trimming pared 2 bases from V and 1 base from J, leaving 9 bases between. The CDR3 is 15 residues long. CDR3 in DNA: TGCGCCAGCAGCCAACTGTGGGGCGCCAAAAACATTCAGTACTTC. It specifies CASSQLWGAKNIQYF.

This clone was detected once. The chain uses TRBV2 and TRBJ2-1, with a weak D call TRBD1 (6 bases). The germline V and J ends were trimmed by 6 bases and 1 base, with 22 bases remaining between them. This CDR3 is built from 18 residues. The germline gives CDR1 SNHLY, CDR2 FYNNEI. The CDR3: CASSEPITDRTSYNEQFF. The CDR3 DNA is TGTGCCAGCAGCGAGCCAATAACGGACAGAACTTCCTACAATGAGCAGTTCTTC.

The chain employs TRBV6-5 and TRBJ1-6, with 7 bases matching TRBD1. The CDR3 has 15 residues. The germline V gene encodes CDR1 MNHEY and CDR2 SVGAGI. The J segment lost 6 bases and the V segment lost 4 bases, leaving 6 bases of the junction unmatched. This chain's CDR3 is CASSSLTGTNSPLHF. CDR3 coding DNA: TGTGCCAGCAGTTCCCTGACAGGGACTAATTCACCCCTCCACTTT.

This clone occurred once. The rearrangement links TRBV5-6 to TRBJ1-1; TRBD1 is a possible D gene (5 bases). The CDR3 extends over 16 amino acids. V gave up 2 bases and J gave up 0 bases, with 14 bases separating them. CDR1 and CDR2 from the germline V gene are SGHDT and YYEEEE. This CDR3 is CASSLNGDQLNTEAFF. For the CDR3, the DNA is TGTGCCAGCAGCTTAAATGGGGACCAATTGAACACTGAAGCTTTCTTT.